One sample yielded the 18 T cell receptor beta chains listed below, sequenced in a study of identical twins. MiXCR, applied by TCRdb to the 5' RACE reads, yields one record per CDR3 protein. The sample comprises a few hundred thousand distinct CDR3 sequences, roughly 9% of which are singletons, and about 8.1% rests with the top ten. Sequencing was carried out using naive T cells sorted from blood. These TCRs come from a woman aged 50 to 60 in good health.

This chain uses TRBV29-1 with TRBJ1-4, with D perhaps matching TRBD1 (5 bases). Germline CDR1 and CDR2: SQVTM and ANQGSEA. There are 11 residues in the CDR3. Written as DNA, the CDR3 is TGCGCAGGACACACTAATGAAAAACTGTTTTTT. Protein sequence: CAGHTNEKLFF.

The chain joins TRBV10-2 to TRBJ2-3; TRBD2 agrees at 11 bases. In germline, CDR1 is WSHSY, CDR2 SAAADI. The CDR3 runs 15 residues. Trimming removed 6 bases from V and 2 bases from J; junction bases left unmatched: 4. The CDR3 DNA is TGCGCCAGCAGCCGACTAGCGGGAAACACAGATACGCAGTATTTT. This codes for CASSRLAGNTDTQYF.

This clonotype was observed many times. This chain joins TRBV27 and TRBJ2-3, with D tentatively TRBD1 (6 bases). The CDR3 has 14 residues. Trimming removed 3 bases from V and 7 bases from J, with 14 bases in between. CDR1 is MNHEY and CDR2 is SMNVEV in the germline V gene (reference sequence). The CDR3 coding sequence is TGTGCCAGCAGTTTCTCTCCAGGGGTAAATACGCAGTATTTT. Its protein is CASSFSPGVNTQYF.

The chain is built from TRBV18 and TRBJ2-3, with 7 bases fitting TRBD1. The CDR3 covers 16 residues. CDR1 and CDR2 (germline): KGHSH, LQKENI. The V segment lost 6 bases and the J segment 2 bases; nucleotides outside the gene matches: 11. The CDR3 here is CASSLLRQGDTDTQYF. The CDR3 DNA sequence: TGTGCCAGCTCCCTACTTCGACAGGGTGACACAGATACGCAGTATTTT.

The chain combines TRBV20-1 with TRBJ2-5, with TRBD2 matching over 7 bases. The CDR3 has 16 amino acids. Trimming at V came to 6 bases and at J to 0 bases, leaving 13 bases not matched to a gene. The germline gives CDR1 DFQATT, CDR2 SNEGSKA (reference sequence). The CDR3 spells CSARDDSGSYQETQYF. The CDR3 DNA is TGCAGTGCGAGGGATGATAGCGGGTCGTACCAAGAGACCCAGTACTTC.

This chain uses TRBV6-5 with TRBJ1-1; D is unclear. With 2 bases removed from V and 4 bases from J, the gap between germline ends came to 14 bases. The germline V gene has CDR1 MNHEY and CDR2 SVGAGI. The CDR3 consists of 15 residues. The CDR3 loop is CASSYTRRGGTEAFF. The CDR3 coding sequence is TGTGCCAGCAGTTACACCCGGCGCGGAGGCACTGAAGCTTTCTTT.

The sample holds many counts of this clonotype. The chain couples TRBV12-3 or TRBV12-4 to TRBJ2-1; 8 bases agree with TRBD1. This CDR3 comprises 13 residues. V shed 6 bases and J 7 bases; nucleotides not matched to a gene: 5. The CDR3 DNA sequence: TGTGCCAGCAGAGGGACAGGAACGAATGAGCAGTTCTTC. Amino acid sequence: CASRGTGTNEQFF.

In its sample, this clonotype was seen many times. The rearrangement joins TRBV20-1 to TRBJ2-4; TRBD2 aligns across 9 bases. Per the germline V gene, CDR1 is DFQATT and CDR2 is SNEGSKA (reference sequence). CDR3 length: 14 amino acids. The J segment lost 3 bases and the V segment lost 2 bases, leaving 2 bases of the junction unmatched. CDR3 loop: CSARSTSGKNIQYF. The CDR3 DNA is TGCAGTGCTAGATCGACTAGCGGCAAAAACATTCAGTACTTC.

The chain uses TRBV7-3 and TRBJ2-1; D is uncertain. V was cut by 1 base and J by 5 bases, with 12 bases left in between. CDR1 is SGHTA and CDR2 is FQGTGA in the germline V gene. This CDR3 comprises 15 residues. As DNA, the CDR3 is TGTGCCAGCAGCTTAATGGTTCGGACCAACAATGAGCAGTTCTTC. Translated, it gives CASSLMVRTNNEQFF. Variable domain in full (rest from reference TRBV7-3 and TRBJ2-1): GAGVSQTPSNKVTEKGKYVELRCDPISGHTALYWYRQSLGQGPEFLIYFQGTGAADDSGLPNDRFFAVRPEGSVSTLKIQRTERGDSAVYLCASSLMVRTNNEQFFGPGTRLTVL.

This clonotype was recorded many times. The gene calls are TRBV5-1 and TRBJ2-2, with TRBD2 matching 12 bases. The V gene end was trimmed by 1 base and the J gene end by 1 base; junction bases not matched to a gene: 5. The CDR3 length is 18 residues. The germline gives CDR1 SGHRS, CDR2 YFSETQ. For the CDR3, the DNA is TGCGCCAGCAGCTTGTCGACTAGCGGGAGACGGAACACCGGGGAGCTGTTTTTT. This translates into CASSLSTSGRRNTGELFF.

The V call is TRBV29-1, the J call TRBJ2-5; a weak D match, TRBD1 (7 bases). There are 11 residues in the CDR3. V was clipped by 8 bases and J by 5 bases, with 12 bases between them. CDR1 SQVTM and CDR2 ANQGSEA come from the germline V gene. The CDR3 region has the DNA TGCAGCTCAGGGGGGCGGGAGACCCAGTACTTC. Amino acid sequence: CSSGGRETQYF. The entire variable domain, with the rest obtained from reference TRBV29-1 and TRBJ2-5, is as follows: SAVISQKPSRDICQRGTSLTIQCQVDSQVTMMFWYRQQPGQSLTLIATANQGSEATYESGFVIDKFPISRPNLTFSTLTVSNMSPEDSSIYLCSSGGRETQYFGPGTRLLVL.

The CDR3 region is CATSDSLSYEETQYF. In DNA form, the CDR3 reads TGTGCCACCAGTGATTCCCTATCCTATGAAGAGACCCAGTACTTC. V is TRBV24-1 and J is TRBJ2-5; D not resolved. Germline V gene lookup returns CDR1 KGHDR and CDR2 SFDVKD. The V end was cut by 2 bases, the J end by 3 bases, with 12 bases between. The CDR3 spans 15 residues.

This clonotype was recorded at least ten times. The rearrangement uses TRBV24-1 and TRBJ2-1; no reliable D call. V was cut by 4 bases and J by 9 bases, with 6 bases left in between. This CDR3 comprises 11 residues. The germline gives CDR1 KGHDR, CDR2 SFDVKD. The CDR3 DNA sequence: TGTGCCACCAGTGAATATGCTGAGCAGTTCTTC. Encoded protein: CATSEYAEQFF.

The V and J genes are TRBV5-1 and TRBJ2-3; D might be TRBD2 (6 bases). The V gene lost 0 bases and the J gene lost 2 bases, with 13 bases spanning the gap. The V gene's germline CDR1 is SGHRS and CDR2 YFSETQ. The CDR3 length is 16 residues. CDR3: CASSLVGSGVTDTQYF. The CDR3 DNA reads TGCGCCAGCAGCTTGGTCGGTAGCGGAGTCACAGATACGCAGTATTTT.

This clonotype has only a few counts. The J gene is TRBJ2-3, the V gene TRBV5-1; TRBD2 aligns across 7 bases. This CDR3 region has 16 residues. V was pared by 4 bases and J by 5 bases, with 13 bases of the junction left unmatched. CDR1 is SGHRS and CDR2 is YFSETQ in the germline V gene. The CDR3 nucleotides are TGCGCCAGCAGCCTCCGGCGGGCGGGAGCGGGAGATACGCAGTATTTT. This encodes CASSLRRAGAGDTQYF.

Written as DNA, the CDR3 is TGTGCCAGCAGTTTCCGCAACGATAATTCACCCCTCCACTTT. Translation gives CASSFRNDNSPLHF. The V gene is TRBV27, the J gene TRBJ1-6; D unresolved. The length of the CDR3 is 14 residues. Looked up from germline, CDR1 is MNHEY and CDR2 is SMNVEV (reference sequence). V was clipped by 3 bases and J by 5 bases, with 8 bases between them.

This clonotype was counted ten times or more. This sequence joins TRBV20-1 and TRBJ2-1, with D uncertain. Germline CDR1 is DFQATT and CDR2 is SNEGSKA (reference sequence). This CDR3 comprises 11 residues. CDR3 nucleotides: TGCTCGGGTAGCTCCTACAATGAGCAGTTCTTC. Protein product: CSGSSYNEQFF.

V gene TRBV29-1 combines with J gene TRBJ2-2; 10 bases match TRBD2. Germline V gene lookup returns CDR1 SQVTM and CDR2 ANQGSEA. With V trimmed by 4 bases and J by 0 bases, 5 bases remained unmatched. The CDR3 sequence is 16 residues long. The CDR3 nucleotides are TGCAGCGTTGTGGGGACTAGCGCAACGAACACCGGGGAGCTGTTTTTT. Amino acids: CSVVGTSATNTGELFF.